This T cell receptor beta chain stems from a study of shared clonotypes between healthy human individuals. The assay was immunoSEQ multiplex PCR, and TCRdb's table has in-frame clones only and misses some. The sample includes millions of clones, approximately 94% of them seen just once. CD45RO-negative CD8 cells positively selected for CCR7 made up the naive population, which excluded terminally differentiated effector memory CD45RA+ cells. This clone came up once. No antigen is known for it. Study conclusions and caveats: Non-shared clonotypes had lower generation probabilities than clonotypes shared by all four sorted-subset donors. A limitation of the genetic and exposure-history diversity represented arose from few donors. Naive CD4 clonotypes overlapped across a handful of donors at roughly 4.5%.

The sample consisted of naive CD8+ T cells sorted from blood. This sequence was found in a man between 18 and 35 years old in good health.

The CDR3: CASSLGHGGEQYF. Written as DNA, the CDR3 is TGTGCCAGCAGCTTGGGCCACGGGGGAGAGCAGTACTTC. The chain has TRBV7-6 and TRBJ2-7, with D perhaps TRBD2 (6 bases). The V end lost 3 bases, the J end lost 7 bases, and 13 bases lay between the germline ends. This CDR3 is 13 amino acids long. Per germline, CDR1 SGHVS and CDR2 FNYEAQ.